Following are 26 T cell receptor beta chains from one sample sequenced in a study of T cells in localized non-small cell lung cancer. The assay was immunoSEQ multiplex PCR, and TCRdb's table has in-frame clones only and misses some. The profile shows around 4,000 clones, under 35% of them singletons. The sample was lung tumor tissue, taken before any cancer treatment. These receptors came from a man aged 40 to 69 with stage II squamous cell lung carcinoma.

V is TRBV15 and J is TRBJ2-3; tentative D call: TRBD2 (6 bases). V was clipped by 3 bases and J by 0 bases, with 10 bases between them. Germline V gives CDR1 LNHNV, CDR2 YYDKDF (reference sequence). The CDR3 extends over 15 amino acids. The CDR3 here is CATSRDGTSTDTQYF. Written as DNA, the CDR3 is TGTGCCACCAGCAGGGACGGGACTAGCACAGATACGCAGTATTTT.

V gene TRBV29-1 combines with J gene TRBJ2-1; possible D gene TRBD1, 9 bases. The ends were cut back, 7 bases at V and 5 bases at J, with 21 bases in the middle. CDR3 length: 15 residues. Germline values: CDR1 SQVTM, CDR2 ANQGSEA. CDR3 DNA sequence: TGCAGCGCCCGGGAGGGGACAGGGTGGAACAATGAGCAGTTCTTC. It codes for CSAREGTGWNNEQFF.

This rearrangement joins TRBV29-1 to TRBJ2-3; 13 bases are shared with TRBD2. CDR1 and CDR2 (germline): SQVTM, ANQGSEA. CDR3 length equals 16 residues. Trimming removed 4 bases from V and 2 bases from J; junction bases left unmatched: 6. The DNA for the CDR3 is TGCAGCGTTGTGGGGGGGACTAGCGGGACCACAGATACGCAGTATTTT. It encodes CSVVGGTSGTTDTQYF.

This clone was seen only a few times. The gene calls are TRBV19 and TRBJ1-5; unclear D gene. CDR1 LNHDA and CDR2 SQIVND come from the germline V gene (reference sequence). This CDR3 spans 15 amino acids. V gave up 8 bases and J gave up 0 bases, with 14 bases separating them. DNA of the CDR3: TGTGCCAGTTATTCGGGCGAGCATAGCAATCAGCCCCAGCATTTT. Protein sequence: CASYSGEHSNQPQHF.

The chain links TRBV19 to TRBJ1-2; D may be TRBD1 (6 bases). From germline, CDR1 is LNHDA and CDR2 SQIVND (reference sequence). V dropped 4 bases and J dropped 6 bases, with 12 bases sitting between them. This CDR3 has 13 amino acids. The CDR3 coding sequence is TGTGCCAGTAGTACCGGGGGCGCCGATGGCTACACCTTC. This translates into CASSTGGADGYTF.

The chain employs TRBV5-1 and TRBJ2-3; D might be TRBD1 (5 bases). Germline values: CDR1 SGHRS, CDR2 YFSETQ. The V end lost 0 bases, the J end lost 0 bases, and 8 bases lay between the germline ends. This CDR3 has 15 residues. CDR3 in DNA: TGCGCCAGCAGCTTGGAAGGACACAGCACAGATACGCAGTATTTT. Its translation is CASSLEGHSTDTQYF. Combining the CDR3 with reference TRBV5-1 and TRBJ2-3 gives the whole variable domain KAGVTQTPRYLIKTRGQQVTLSCSPISGHRSVSWYQQTPGQGLQFLFEYFSETQRNKGNFPGRFSGRQFSNSRSEMNVSTLELGDSALYLCASSLEGHSTDTQYFGPGTRLTVL.

The rearrangement links TRBV6-8 to TRBJ1-5; tentatively, D is TRBD1 (6 bases). The CDR3 loop spans 15 amino acids. CDR1 is MNHGY, CDR2 SAAAGT, per germline. V lost 6 bases to trimming and J lost 2 bases, with 14 bases between them. The CDR3 DNA reads TGTGCCAGCAGCGAAACAGGGCACGGCAATCAGCCCCAGCATTTT. It translates to CASSETGHGNQPQHF.

This CDR3 reads CAWSVAGGYTGELFF. DNA for the CDR3: TGTGCCTGGAGTGTAGCGGGAGGTTACACCGGGGAGCTGTTTTTT. V usage is TRBV30 and J usage is TRBJ2-2; 9 nucleotides align to TRBD2. Trimming removed 0 bases from V and 3 bases from J; junction bases left unmatched: 2. There are 15 residues in the CDR3. From germline, CDR1 is GTSNPN and CDR2 SVGIG (reference sequence).

The rearrangement uses TRBV19 and TRBJ1-5; TRBD1 might be the D (6 bases). Trimming pared 5 bases from V and 2 bases from J, leaving 13 bases between. The CDR3 has 15 residues. Germline loops: CDR1 LNHDA, CDR2 SQIVND (reference sequence). The CDR3 reads CASSSAGAGNQPQHF. The CDR3 coding sequence is TGTGCCAGTAGTTCCGCGGGGGCAGGCAATCAGCCCCAGCATTTT. Full variable domain (rest looked up from reference TRBV19 and TRBJ1-5): DGGITQSPKYLFRKEGQNVTLSCEQNLNHDAMYWYRQDPGQGLRLIYYSQIVNDFQKGDIAEGYSVSREKKESFPLTVTSAQKNPTAFYLCASSSAGAGNQPQHFGDGTRLSIL.

This clone has only a few counts. V usage is TRBV6-8 and J usage is TRBJ1-2; perhaps TRBD1 as D (6 bases). Between the trimmed V and J ends, which lost 6 bases and 4 bases, there was a span of 18 bases. Germline V lookup: CDR1 MNHGY, CDR2 SAAAGT. There are 15 residues in the CDR3. CDR3 nucleotide sequence: TGTGCCAGCAGCGAGGGGGGGTCACCGCTCTATGGCTACACCTTC. Protein product: CASSEGGSPLYGYTF.

CDR3 residues: CASSLDGAYQETQYF. The CDR3 DNA is TGTGCCAGCAGCTTAGACGGGGCGTACCAAGAGACCCAGTACTTC. The chain carries TRBV7-6 and TRBJ2-5; tentatively, D is TRBD1 or TRBD2 (5 bases each). CDR1 is SGHVS, CDR2 FNYEAQ, per germline. CDR3 length: 15 amino acids. V lost 1 base to trimming and J lost 0 bases, with 9 bases between them.

The chain has TRBV5-1 and TRBJ2-1, with a tentative D call TRBD2 (5 bases). The germline V gene has CDR1 SGHRS and CDR2 YFSETQ. V lost 0 bases and J lost 2, with 9 bases in between. The CDR3 sequence is 15 residues long. The CDR3 bases are TGCGCCAGCAGCTTGGTGGCGGGTACCTACAATGAGCAGTTCTTC. Residues: CASSLVAGTYNEQFF.

This clone was detected a few times. The chain joins TRBV11-3 to TRBJ2-5; 7 bases line up with TRBD1. In germline, CDR1 is SGHNT, CDR2 YENEEA. CDR3 length: 14 amino acids. Losses at the gene ends were 5 bases for V and 4 bases for J; bases not matched to a gene: 7. DNA for the CDR3: TGTGCCAGCAGCGCACAGGGGTCCGTAGAGACCCAGTACTTC. Its protein product is CASSAQGSVETQYF.

V and J are TRBV15 and TRBJ1-2; TRBD1 agrees at 8 bases. The junction had 4 bases not matched to a gene; V was cut back by 0 bases and J by 7 bases. The CDR3 is 14 amino acids. The V gene's germline CDR1 is LNHNV and CDR2 YYDKDF (reference sequence). The CDR3 DNA is TGTGCCACCAGCAGAGAGGACAGGGTGGGTGGCTACACCTTC. Its protein is CATSREDRVGGYTF.

V usage is TRBV5-1 and J usage is TRBJ1-3; 10 bases agree with TRBD1. The CDR3 contains 15 residues. V trimming: 4 bases; J trimming: 3 bases; junction bases outside the gene matches: 4. Germline V gene sequence: CDR1 SGHRS, CDR2 YFSETQ. The CDR3 nucleotides are TGCGCCAGCAGCGTGGGACAGGGGAGTGGAAACACCATATATTTT. This sequence encodes CASSVGQGSGNTIYF.

The chain has TRBV18 and TRBJ2-5, with TRBD2 matching 8 bases. The CDR3 spans 13 residues. In germline, CDR1 is KGHSH, CDR2 LQKENI. The V gene end was trimmed by 2 bases and the J gene end by 4 bases; junction bases not matched to a gene: 0. DNA of the CDR3: TGTGCCAGCTCACCAACTAGCGGAGAGACCCAGTACTTC. It is translated as CASSPTSGETQYF.

The chain links TRBV18 to TRBJ1-2; perhaps TRBD1 as D (5 bases). Germline loops: CDR1 KGHSH, CDR2 LQKENI. This CDR3 comprises 14 residues. Trimming stripped 0 bases from V and 3 bases from J, with 8 bases between. The CDR3 coding sequence is TGTGCCAGCTCACCACCAGGGGACGACTATGGCTACACCTTC. Its translation: CASSPPGDDYGYTF.

The chain is built from TRBV18 and TRBJ2-1; the D gene could be TRBD1 or TRBD2 (5 bases each). The CDR3 runs 14 residues. V was pared by 3 bases and J by 8 bases, with 14 bases between. CDR1 and CDR2 (germline): KGHSH, LQKENI. CDR3 protein: CASSPLGVGDEQFF. Here the CDR3 DNA reads TGTGCCAGCTCACCGCTGGGGGTGGGGGATGAGCAGTTCTTC.

Only one count was recorded for this clone. The chain employs TRBV19 and TRBJ1-2; tentatively, D is TRBD1 (5 bases). Germline loops: CDR1 LNHDA, CDR2 SQIVND (reference sequence). The CDR3 totals 16 residues. V was pared by 1 base and J by 8 bases, with 20 bases between. As DNA, the CDR3 is TGTGCCAGTAGTATAGCTCTCGGGACCTCAGGTTGGGGCTACACCTTC. Its protein is CASSIALGTSGWGYTF.

This clone came up a few times. This chain connects TRBV6-8 to TRBJ2-2; 10 bases align to TRBD2. V shed 6 bases and J 2 bases; nucleotides not matched to a gene: 3. This CDR3 is built from 15 residues. Germline V lookup: CDR1 MNHGY, CDR2 SAAAGT. The CDR3 reads CASRRTSGNTGELFF. The CDR3 DNA reads TGTGCCAGCAGGCGGACTAGCGGTAACACCGGGGAGCTGTTTTTT.

This clone is medium-sized. The CDR3 is CASSQQRARSLGNYGYTF. The CDR3 nucleotides read TGTGCCAGCAGCCAACAGAGGGCCAGGAGTTTAGGGAACTATGGCTACACCTTC. V is TRBV11-3 and J is TRBJ1-2; no clear D. Deletions cut 5 bases from V and 2 bases from J, with 24 bases between. CDR3 length: 18 residues. Per the germline V gene, CDR1 is SGHNT and CDR2 is YENEEA. Full variable domain (rest looked up from reference TRBV11-3 and TRBJ1-2): EAGVVQSPRYKIIEKKQPVAFWCNPISGHNTLYWYLQNLGQGPELLIRYENEEAVDDSQLPKDRFSAERLKGVDSTLKIQPAELGDSAVYLCASSQQRARSLGNYGYTFGSGTRLTVV.

The V call is TRBV14, the J call TRBJ2-5, with 7 bases matching TRBD2. The junction had 9 bases not matched to a gene; V was cut back by 0 bases and J by 5 bases. This CDR3 is built from 16 residues. The germline CDR1 and CDR2 sequences are SGHDN and FVKESK. CDR3 coding DNA: TGTGCCAGCAGCCAAGAAAGGCGGGAGTACAGTGAGACCCAGTACTTC. Amino acid sequence: CASSQERREYSETQYF.

The chain is built from TRBV6-8 and TRBJ2-7; D call uncertain. V lost 4 bases, J lost 6 bases, and 13 bases lay in between. The CDR3 totals 13 residues. Germline V lookup: CDR1 MNHGY, CDR2 SAAAGT. This CDR3 reads CASSSPPLSEQYF. DNA for the CDR3: TGTGCCAGCAGTTCCCCGCCTCTATCCGAGCAGTACTTC.

The chain recombines TRBV30 with TRBJ1-4, with 10 bases matching TRBD1. The CDR3 consists of 13 residues. V lost 7 bases to trimming and J lost 7 bases; unmatched junction nucleotides: 6. Germline V gene sequence: CDR1 GTSNPN, CDR2 SVGIG (reference sequence). The CDR3 nucleotides are TGTGCCTCTTCCGGGACAGGGGCTGAAAAACTGTTTTTT. Translation gives CASSGTGAEKLFF. The full variable domain, with the rest looked up from reference TRBV30 and TRBJ1-4, is SQTIHQWPATLVQPVGSPLSLECTVEGTSNPNLYWYRQAAGRGLQLLFYSVGIGQISSEVPQNLSASRPQDRQFILSSKKLLLSDSGFYLCASSGTGAEKLFFGSGTQLSVL.

The chain combines TRBV10-2 with TRBJ2-5; tentatively, D is TRBD1 (6 bases). The CDR3 extends over 14 amino acids. Trimming left V 0 bases short and J 5 bases short, with 10 bases between. CDR1 and CDR2 from the germline V gene are WSHSY and SAAADI. The CDR3 region has the DNA TGCGCCAGCAGTGAGTCGACAACAGGGGAGACCCAGTACTTC. Its protein product is CASSESTTGETQYF.

V gene TRBV19 combines with J gene TRBJ1-5; TRBD1 is a possible D gene (5 bases). The CDR3 has 15 amino acids. Deletions cut 6 bases from V and 1 base from J, with 13 bases between. Germline values: CDR1 LNHDA, CDR2 SQIVND (reference sequence). CDR3 DNA: TGTGCCAGTAGATGGGACCCCATGAGCAATCAGCCCCAGCATTTT. This codes for CASRWDPMSNQPQHF.